This T cell receptor beta chain appears in the sequencing data of a study of cytomegalovirus exposure and HLA in healthy donors. Overall study results and limits: The authors later linked a missense DCLRE1C variant to TCR beta V- and J-gene trimming.

Germline CDR1 KGHSH, CDR2 LQKENI. V was shortened by 0 bases and J by 0 bases, with 9 bases between the two germline ends. The length of the CDR3 is 16 residues. The PCR ran on 60 Vbeta and 13 Jbeta primers. Clones were read by immunoSEQ multiplex PCR, and TCRdb kept only the in-frame ones, dropping some. Here the sample spans about 120,000 clones, about 80% being singletons. Comment on this clone: Its antigen is unknown.

The sample consisted of PBMCs. The clonotype was recovered from a young woman in good health and CMV-seronegative. The chain uses TRBV18 and TRBJ1-5; D possibly corresponds to TRBD1 (5 bases). In DNA form, the CDR3 reads TGTGCCAGCTCACCACCCACAGGCATTAGCAATCAGCCCCAGCATTTT. Translated: CASSPPTGISNQPQHF.